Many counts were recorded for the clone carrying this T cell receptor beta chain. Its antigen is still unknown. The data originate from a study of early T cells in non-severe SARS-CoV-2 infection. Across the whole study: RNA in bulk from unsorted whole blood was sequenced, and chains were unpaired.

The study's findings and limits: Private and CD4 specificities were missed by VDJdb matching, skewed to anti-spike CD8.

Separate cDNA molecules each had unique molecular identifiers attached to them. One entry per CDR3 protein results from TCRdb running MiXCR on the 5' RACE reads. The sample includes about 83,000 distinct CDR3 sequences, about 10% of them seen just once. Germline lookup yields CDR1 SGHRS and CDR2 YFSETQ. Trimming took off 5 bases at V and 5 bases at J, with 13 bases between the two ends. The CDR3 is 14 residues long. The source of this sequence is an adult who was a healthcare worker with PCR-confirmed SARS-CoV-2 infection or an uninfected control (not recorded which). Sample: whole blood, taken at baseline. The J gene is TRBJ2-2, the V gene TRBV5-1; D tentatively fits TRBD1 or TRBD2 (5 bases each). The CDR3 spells CASRTGDVTGELFF. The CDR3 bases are TGCGCCAGCAGGACCGGGGACGTGACCGGGGAGCTGTTTTTT.